This T cell receptor beta chain was recovered during a study of T-cell reconstitution after alpha-beta-depleted transplantation in children. Study observations and caveats: Some patients showed high day-60 TCRbeta diversity, which derived from surviving recipient T cells and thymic progenitors. By one year post-transplant, T-cell counts and diversity largely arose from T cells that were newly produced. Reportedly, only several hundred clones from non-depleted graft cells drove alpha-beta T-cell counts at about two months.

CDR3 size: 15 residues. Germline V gives CDR1 SGHRS, CDR2 YFSETQ. V shed 5 bases and J shed 1 base, with 13 bases lying between them. During its preparation, the TCRbeta library received unique molecular identifiers. One entry per CDR3 protein results from TCRdb running MiXCR on the PCR reads. Of about 120,000 distinct CDR3 sequences listed, 23% are singletons. On this clonotype: The antigen is undetermined.

V gene TRBV5-1 combines with J gene TRBJ2-1; D is possibly TRBD2 (6 bases). The input for sequencing was PBMCs, mostly from graft donor cells, taken 180 days after TCRalphabeta/CD19-depleted stem cell transplant. The TCR originated in a male patient under 10 years old who had a stem cell transplant for chronic granulomatous disease, so the T cells may come from the graft donor. The CDR3 region is CASSWSGQSYNEQFF. Written as DNA, the CDR3 is TGCGCCAGCAGTTGGAGCGGGCAATCCTACAATGAGCAGTTCTTC. Supplemented by reference TRBV5-1 and TRBJ2-1, the full variable domain reads KAGVTQTPRYLIKTRGQQVTLSCSPISGHRSVSWYQQTPGQGLQFLFEYFSETQRNKGNFPGRFSGRQFSNSRSEMNVSTLELGDSALYLCASSWSGQSYNEQFFGPGTRLTVL.